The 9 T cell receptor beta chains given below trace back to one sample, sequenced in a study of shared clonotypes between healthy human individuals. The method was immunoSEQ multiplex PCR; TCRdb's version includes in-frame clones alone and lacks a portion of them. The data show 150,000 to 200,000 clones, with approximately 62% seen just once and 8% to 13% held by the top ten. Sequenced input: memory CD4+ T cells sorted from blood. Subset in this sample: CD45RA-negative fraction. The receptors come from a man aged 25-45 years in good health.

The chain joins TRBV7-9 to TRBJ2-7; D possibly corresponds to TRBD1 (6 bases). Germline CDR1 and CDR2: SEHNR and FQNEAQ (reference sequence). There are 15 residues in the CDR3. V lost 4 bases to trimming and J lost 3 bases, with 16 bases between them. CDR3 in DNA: TGTGCCAGCAGCTCTGAAACAGGGAAGGTCTACGAGCAGTACTTC. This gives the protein CASSSETGKVYEQYF. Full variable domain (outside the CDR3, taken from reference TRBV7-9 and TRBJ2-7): DTGVSQNPRHKITKRGQNVTFRCDPISEHNRLYWYRQTLGQGPEFLTYFQNEAQLEKSRLLSDRFSAERPKGSFSTLEIQRTEQGDSAMYLCASSSETGKVYEQYFGPGTRLTVT.

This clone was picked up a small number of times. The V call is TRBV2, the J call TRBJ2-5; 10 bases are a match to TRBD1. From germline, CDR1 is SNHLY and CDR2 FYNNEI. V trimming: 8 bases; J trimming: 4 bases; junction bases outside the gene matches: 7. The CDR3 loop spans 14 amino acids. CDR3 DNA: TGTGCCAGCGGACAGGGGGTATCGGGAGAGACCCAGTACTTC. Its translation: CASGQGVSGETQYF.

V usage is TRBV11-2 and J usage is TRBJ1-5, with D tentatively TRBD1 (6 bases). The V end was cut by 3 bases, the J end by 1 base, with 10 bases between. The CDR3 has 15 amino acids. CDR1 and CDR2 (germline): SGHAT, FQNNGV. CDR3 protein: CASSFRGASNQPQHF. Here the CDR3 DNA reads TGTGCCAGCAGCTTCAGGGGAGCAAGCAATCAGCCCCAGCATTTT. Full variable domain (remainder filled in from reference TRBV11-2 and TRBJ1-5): EAGVAQSPRYKIIEKRQSVAFWCNPISGHATLYWYQQILGQGPKLLIQFQNNGVVDDSQLPKDRFSAERLKGVDSTLKIQPAKLEDSAVYLCASSFRGASNQPQHFGDGTRLSIL.

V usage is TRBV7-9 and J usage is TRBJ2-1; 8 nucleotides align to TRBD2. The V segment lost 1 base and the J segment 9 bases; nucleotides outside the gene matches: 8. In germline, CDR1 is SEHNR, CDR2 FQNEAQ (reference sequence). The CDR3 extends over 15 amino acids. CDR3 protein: CASSLVRAGEAEQFF. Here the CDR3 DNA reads TGTGCCAGCAGCTTAGTTCGAGCGGGAGAGGCTGAGCAGTTCTTC.

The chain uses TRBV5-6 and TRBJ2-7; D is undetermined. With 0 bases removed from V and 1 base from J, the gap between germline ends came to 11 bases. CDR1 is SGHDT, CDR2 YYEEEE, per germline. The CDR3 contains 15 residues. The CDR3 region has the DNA TGTGCCAGCAGCTTGGCCGGGCCTGGTTCCTACGAGCAGTACTTC. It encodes CASSLAGPGSYEQYF.

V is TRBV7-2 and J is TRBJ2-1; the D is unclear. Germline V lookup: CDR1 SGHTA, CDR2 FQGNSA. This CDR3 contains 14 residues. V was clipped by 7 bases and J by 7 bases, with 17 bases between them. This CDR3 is CASTPGREQNEQFF. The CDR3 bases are TGTGCCAGCACCCCAGGAAGGGAACAAAATGAGCAGTTCTTC.

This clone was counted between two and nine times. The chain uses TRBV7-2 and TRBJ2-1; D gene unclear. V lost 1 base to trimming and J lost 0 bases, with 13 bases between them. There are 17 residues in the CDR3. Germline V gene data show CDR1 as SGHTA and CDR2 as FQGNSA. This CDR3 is CASSLDFAAYSYNEQFF. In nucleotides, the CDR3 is TGTGCCAGCAGCTTAGACTTCGCGGCCTACTCCTACAATGAGCAGTTCTTC.

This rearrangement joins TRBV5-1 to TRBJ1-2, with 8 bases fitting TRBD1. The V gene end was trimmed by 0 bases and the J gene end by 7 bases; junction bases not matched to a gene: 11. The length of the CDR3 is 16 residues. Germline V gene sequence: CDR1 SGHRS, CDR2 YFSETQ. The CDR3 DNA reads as TGCGCCAGCAGCTTGGGTCTCCAGGACAGGGAGTTTGGCTACACCTTC. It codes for CASSLGLQDREFGYTF.

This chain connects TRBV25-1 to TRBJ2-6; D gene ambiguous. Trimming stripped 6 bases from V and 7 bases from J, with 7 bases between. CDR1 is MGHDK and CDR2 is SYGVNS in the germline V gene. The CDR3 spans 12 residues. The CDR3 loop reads CASSSFANVLTF. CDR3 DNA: TGTGCCAGCAGCAGCTTTGCCAACGTCCTGACTTTC.